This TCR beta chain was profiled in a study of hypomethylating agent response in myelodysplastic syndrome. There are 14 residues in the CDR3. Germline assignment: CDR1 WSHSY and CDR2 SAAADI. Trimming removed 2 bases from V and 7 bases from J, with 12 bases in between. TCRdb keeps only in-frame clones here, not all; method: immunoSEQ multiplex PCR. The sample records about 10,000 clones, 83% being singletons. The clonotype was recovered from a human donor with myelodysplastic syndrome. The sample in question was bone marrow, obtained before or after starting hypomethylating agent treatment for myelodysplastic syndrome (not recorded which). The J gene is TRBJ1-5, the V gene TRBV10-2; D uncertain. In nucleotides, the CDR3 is TGCGCCAGCAGTGAGGGCCCGGAGAGCCAGCCCCAGCATTTT. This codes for CASSEGPESQPQHF.